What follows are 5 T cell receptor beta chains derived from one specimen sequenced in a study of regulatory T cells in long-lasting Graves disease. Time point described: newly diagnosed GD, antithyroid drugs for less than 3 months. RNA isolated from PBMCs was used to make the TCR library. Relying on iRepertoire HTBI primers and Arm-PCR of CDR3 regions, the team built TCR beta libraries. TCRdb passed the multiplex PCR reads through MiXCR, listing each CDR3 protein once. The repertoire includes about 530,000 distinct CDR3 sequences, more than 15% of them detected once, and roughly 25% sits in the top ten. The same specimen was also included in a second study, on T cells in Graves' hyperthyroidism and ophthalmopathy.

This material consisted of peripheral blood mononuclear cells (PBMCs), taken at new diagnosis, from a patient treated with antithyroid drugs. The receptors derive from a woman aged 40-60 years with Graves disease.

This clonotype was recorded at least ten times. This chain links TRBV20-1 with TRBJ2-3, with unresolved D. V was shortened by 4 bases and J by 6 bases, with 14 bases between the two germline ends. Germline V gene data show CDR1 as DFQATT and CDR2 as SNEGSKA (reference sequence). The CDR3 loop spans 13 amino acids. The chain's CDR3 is CSAMSPGPDTQYF. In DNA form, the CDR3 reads TGCAGTGCTATGTCGCCTGGCCCGGATACGCAGTATTTT.

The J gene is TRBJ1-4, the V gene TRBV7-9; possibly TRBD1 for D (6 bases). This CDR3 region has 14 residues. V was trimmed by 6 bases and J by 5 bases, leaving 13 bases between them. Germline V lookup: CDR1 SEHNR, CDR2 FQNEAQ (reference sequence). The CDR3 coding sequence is TGTGCCAGCAGTCAAAGACAGGAAAATGAAAAACTGTTTTTT. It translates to CASSQRQENEKLFF.

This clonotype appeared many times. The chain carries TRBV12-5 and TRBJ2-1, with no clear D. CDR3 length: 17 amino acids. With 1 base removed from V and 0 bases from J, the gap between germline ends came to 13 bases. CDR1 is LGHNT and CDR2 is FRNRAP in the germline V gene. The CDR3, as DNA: TGTGCTAGTGGTTTGGCCACCAGCGTTAGCTCCTACAATGAGCAGTTCTTC. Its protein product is CASGLATSVSSYNEQFF.

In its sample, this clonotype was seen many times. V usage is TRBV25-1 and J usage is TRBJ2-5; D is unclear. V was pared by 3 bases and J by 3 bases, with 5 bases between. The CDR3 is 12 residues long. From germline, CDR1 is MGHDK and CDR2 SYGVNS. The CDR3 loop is CASSERKETQYF. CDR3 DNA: TGTGCCAGCAGTGAGCGCAAAGAGACCCAGTACTTC. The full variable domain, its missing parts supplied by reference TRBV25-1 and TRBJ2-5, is EADIYQTPRYLVIGTGKKITLECSQTMGHDKMYWYQQDPGMELHLIHYSYGVNSTEKGDLSSESTVSRIRTEHFPLTLESARPSHTSQYLCASSERKETQYFGPGTRLLVL.

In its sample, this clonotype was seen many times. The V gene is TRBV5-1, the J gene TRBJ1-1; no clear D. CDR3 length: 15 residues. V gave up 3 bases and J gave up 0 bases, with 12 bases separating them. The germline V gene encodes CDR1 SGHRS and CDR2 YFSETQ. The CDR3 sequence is CASSSGGGVNTEAFF. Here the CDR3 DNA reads TGCGCCAGCAGCTCAGGAGGTGGGGTGAACACTGAAGCTTTCTTT.